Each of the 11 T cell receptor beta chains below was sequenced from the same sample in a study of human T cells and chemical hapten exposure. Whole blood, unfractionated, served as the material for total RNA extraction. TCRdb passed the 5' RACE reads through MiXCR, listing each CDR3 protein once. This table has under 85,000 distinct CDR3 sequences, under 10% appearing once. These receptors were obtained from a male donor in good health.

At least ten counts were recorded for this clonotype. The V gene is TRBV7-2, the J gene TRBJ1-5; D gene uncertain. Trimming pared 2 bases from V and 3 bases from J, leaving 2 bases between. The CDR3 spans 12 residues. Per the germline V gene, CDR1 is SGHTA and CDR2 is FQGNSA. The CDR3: CASSLNNQPQHF. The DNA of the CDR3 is TGTGCCAGCAGCTTAAACAATCAGCCCCAGCATTTT.

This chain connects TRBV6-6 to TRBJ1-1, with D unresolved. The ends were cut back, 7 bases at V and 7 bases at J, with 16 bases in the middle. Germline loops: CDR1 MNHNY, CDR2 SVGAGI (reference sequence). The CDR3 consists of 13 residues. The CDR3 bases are TGTGCCAGCACTCCCCCGGAGGACCGTGAAGCTTTCTTT. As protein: CASTPPEDREAFF.

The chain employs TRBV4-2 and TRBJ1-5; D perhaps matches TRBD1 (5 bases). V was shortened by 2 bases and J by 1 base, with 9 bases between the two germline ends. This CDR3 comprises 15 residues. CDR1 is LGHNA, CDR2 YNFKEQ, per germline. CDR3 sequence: CASSQLWDSNQPQHF. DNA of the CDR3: TGTGCCAGCAGCCAATTGTGGGACAGCAATCAGCCCCAGCATTTT.

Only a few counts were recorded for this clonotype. In DNA form, the CDR3 reads TGTGCCTGGAGAGCAGGGGCCGGGGAGCTGTTTTTT. It codes for CAWRAGAGELFF. The chain employs TRBV30 and TRBJ2-2; tentative D call: TRBD1 (6 bases). Per germline, CDR1 GTSNPN and CDR2 SVGIG (reference sequence). The CDR3 extends over 12 amino acids. Trimming left V 3 bases short and J 6 bases short, with 8 bases between.

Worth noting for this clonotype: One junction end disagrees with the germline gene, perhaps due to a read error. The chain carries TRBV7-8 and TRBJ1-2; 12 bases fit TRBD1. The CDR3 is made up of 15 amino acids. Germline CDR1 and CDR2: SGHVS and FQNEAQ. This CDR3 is CASSLGTGGPYGDTF. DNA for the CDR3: TGTGCCAGCAGCCTTGGGACAGGGGGCCCCTATGGCGACACCTTC.

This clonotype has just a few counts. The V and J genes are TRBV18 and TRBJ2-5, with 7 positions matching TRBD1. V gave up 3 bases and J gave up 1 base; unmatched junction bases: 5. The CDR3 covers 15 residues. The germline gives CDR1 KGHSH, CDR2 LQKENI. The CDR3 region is CASSPNGTVQETQYF. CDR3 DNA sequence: TGTGCCAGCTCACCCAATGGGACAGTCCAAGAGACCCAGTACTTC.

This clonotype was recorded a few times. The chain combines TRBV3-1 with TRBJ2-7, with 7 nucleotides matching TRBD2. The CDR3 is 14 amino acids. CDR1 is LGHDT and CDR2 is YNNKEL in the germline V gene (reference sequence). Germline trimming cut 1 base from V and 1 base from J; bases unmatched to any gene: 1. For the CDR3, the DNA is TGTGCCAGCAGCCAAGCAGCGGGGTCCTACGAGCAGTACTTC. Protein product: CASSQAAGSYEQYF.

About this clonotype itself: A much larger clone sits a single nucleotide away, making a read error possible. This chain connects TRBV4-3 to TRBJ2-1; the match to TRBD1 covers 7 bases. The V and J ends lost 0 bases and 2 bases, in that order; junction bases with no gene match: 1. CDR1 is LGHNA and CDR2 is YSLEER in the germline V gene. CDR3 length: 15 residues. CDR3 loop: CASSQDGTAYNEQFF. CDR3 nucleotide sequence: TGCGCCAGCAGCCAAGACGGGACAGCCTACAATGAGCAGTTCTTC.

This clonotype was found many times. CDR3 region: CASRVVGNREKLFF. The CDR3 DNA sequence: TGTGCCAGCAGGGTCGTCGGGAATCGGGAAAAACTGTTTTTT. The chain uses TRBV6-2 or TRBV6-3 and TRBJ1-4; D unresolved. CDR3 length equals 14 residues. Germline V gene lookup returns CDR1 MNHEY and CDR2 SVGEGT. Deletions cut 6 bases from V and 8 bases from J, with 16 bases between.

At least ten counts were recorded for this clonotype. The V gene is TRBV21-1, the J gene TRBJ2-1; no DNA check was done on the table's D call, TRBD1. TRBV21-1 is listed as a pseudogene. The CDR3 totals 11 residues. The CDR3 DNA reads TGTGCCAGCACTATGGGGGAGGAGCAGTTCTTC. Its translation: CASTMGEEQFF.

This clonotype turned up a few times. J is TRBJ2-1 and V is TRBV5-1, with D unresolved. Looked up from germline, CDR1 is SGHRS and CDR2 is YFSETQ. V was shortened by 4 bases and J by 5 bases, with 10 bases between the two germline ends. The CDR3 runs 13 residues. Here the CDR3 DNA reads TGCGCCAGCAGCGGCAGGCCCGACAATGAGCAGTTCTTC. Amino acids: CASSGRPDNEQFF.